A single sample gave rise to the 32 T cell receptor beta chains below, sequenced in a study of Ad26.COV2.S vaccination and SARS-CoV-2 variants. Clones were sequenced by immunoSEQ multiplex PCR, and TCRdb holds only the in-frame ones, with some missing. Of around 340,000 clones in the sample, 88% were seen once. Treatment described: around 19 received Ad26.COV2.S at low or high dose, single or two shots; roughly 5 received placebo; per-sample allocation not given. Samples were taken on day 63 after the first vaccine or placebo injection. The input for sequencing was peripheral blood, taken in a trial of Ad26.COV2.S vaccine versus placebo. The receptors stem from a person between 18 and 65 years old who received the Ad26.COV2.S COVID-19 vaccine or a placebo.

The rearrangement links TRBV11-3 to TRBJ2-1, with 9 positions matching TRBD2. This CDR3 spans 18 amino acids. With V trimmed by 0 bases and J by 1 base, 7 bases remained unmatched. Per germline, CDR1 SGHNT and CDR2 YENEEA. The CDR3 reads CASSLDPLTSGSYNEQFF. The CDR3 DNA reads as TGTGCCAGCAGCTTAGATCCTCTGACTAGCGGTTCCTACAATGAGCAGTTCTTC.

The chain joins TRBV7-9 to TRBJ1-2, with 10 bases matching TRBD1. Trimming removed 5 bases from V and 8 bases from J; junction bases left unmatched: 8. This CDR3 comprises 14 residues. Germline-derived CDR1 and CDR2 are SEHNR and FQNEAQ (reference sequence). In DNA form, the CDR3 reads TGTGCCAGCAGCCCCCGACAGGGGGCTTCAGGCTACACCTTC. Residues: CASSPRQGASGYTF. The full variable domain, in which reference TRBV7-9 and TRBJ1-2 provide the parts outside the CDR3, is DTGVSQNPRHKITKRGQNVTFRCDPISEHNRLYWYRQTLGQGPEFLTYFQNEAQLEKSRLLSDRFSAERPKGSFSTLEIQRTEQGDSAMYLCASSPRQGASGYTFGSGTRLTVV.

The chain has TRBV19 and TRBJ2-5; D may match TRBD1 or TRBD2 (7 bases each). The CDR3 is 15 residues long. Germline lookup yields CDR1 LNHDA and CDR2 SQIVND (reference sequence). V dropped 1 base and J dropped 7 bases, with 16 bases sitting between them. This chain's CDR3 is CASSIAPTGRGTQYF. The CDR3 coding sequence is TGTGCCAGTAGTATAGCCCCGACAGGGAGGGGGACCCAGTACTTC.

This chain uses TRBV12-3 or TRBV12-4 with TRBJ1-2; TRBD1 might be the D (5 bases). The CDR3 is 12 amino acids. V lost 5 bases to trimming and J lost 8 bases, with 12 bases between them. CDR3 DNA sequence: TGTGCCAGCAGTAGCAGGGTAATAGGCTACACCTTC. It codes for CASSSRVIGYTF.

This clone was detected once. The chain couples TRBV4-3 to TRBJ2-1; TRBD2 aligns across 14 bases. Germline CDR1 is LGHNA and CDR2 is YSLEER. V dropped 3 bases and J dropped 4; count of bases not matched to a gene: 2. The CDR3 has 16 residues. The CDR3 loop is CASSHRLAGGYNEQFF. For the CDR3, the DNA is TGCGCCAGCAGCCACCGACTAGCGGGGGGGTACAATGAGCAGTTCTTC.

V and J are TRBV7-3 and TRBJ2-7; 8 bases are shared with TRBD2. J gave up 7 bases and V 1 base, and 6 bases lay outside the gene matches. This CDR3 is 14 amino acids long. Germline V gene lookup returns CDR1 SGHTA and CDR2 FQGTGA. The CDR3 nucleotides are TGTGCCAGCAGCTTAAGATTTAGCGGGACAGAGCAGTACTTC. It specifies CASSLRFSGTEQYF.

The V call is TRBV7-3, the J call TRBJ2-1; D might be TRBD1 or TRBD2, each matching 5 bases. The CDR3 runs 14 residues. Germline V gives CDR1 SGHTA, CDR2 FQGTGA. Trimming left V 5 bases short and J 3 bases short, with 11 bases between. The CDR3 region is CASSRSGGYNEQFF. The CDR3 region has the DNA TGTGCCAGCAGCCGGTCTGGGGGCTACAATGAGCAGTTCTTC.

This clone was found a few times. The chain carries TRBV5-4 and TRBJ2-7; 10 nucleotides align to TRBD2. The CDR3 consists of 16 residues. J was trimmed by 3 bases and V by 0 bases; bases with no gene match: 6. CDR1 is SGHNT, CDR2 YYREEE, per germline (reference sequence). The CDR3 DNA is TGTGCCAGCAGCTTGGCTATAGCGGGAGGCTACTACGAGCAGTACTTC. It codes for CASSLAIAGGYYEQYF.

J is TRBJ1-6 and V is TRBV9; TRBD1 agrees at 10 bases. CDR1 and CDR2 from the germline V gene are SGDLS and YYNGEE. Unmatched junction bases numbered 7, after V lost 3 bases and J lost 7 bases. This CDR3 is built from 16 residues. Written as DNA, the CDR3 is TGTGCCAGCAGCGATCCGACAGGGGGCGCGAATTCACCCCTCCACTTT. Its translation: CASSDPTGGANSPLHF.

The chain links TRBV27 to TRBJ1-2; 9 positions match TRBD1. V gave up 4 bases and J gave up 8 bases; unmatched junction bases: 11. Germline assignment: CDR1 MNHEY and CDR2 SMNVEV (reference sequence). The CDR3 covers 15 residues. CDR3 amino acids: CASSSPGQGDGGYTF. CDR3 in DNA: TGTGCCAGCAGTTCTCCGGGACAGGGTGACGGCGGCTACACCTTC.

The V and J genes are TRBV28 and TRBJ2-7; 9 bases agree with TRBD1. The CDR3 is 15 amino acids. V gave up 5 bases and J gave up 2 bases; unmatched junction bases: 7. Germline CDR1 MDHEN, CDR2 SYDVKM. The CDR3 reads CASSPPGTGTYEQYF. The CDR3 region has the DNA TGTGCCAGCAGTCCTCCCGGGACAGGGACCTACGAGCAGTACTTC.

This clone was seen once. The chain carries TRBV5-5 and TRBJ2-3; tentatively, D is TRBD1 (5 bases). The CDR3 sequence is 16 residues long. Germline values: CDR1 SGHKS, CDR2 YYEKEE (reference sequence). Trimming took 4 bases from V and 6 from J, leaving 21 bases between them. The DNA for the CDR3 is TGTGCCAGCAGCCCGCAGGGTATTCTGAGAGAGGATACGCAGTATTTT. Protein: CASSPQGILREDTQYF.

The chain combines TRBV6-5 with TRBJ1-1, with D tentatively TRBD1 (6 bases). Germline CDR1 MNHEY, CDR2 SVGAGI. Trimming removed 8 bases from V and 5 bases from J, with 12 bases in between. There are 12 residues in the CDR3. CDR3 sequence reads: CASFRGGTEAFF. The CDR3 DNA follows: TGTGCCAGCTTCAGGGGTGGGACTGAAGCTTTCTTT.

V usage is TRBV5-6 and J usage is TRBJ1-2; no clear D gene. Deletions cut 0 bases from V and 8 bases from J, with 11 bases between. CDR1 SGHDT and CDR2 YYEEEE come from the germline V gene. The CDR3 extends over 13 amino acids. The CDR3 sequence: CASSLGTGWGYTF. DNA of the CDR3: TGTGCCAGCAGCTTGGGGACGGGTTGGGGCTACACCTTC.

In DNA form, the CDR3 reads TGTGCCAGTAGTATTGGGCAGGGTATCGGAGAGACCCAGTACTTC. It yields the protein CASSIGQGIGETQYF. The chain joins TRBV19 to TRBJ2-5; the D gene is possibly TRBD1 (5 bases). The V and J ends lost 3 bases and 4 bases respectively, with 15 bases between them. This CDR3 region has 15 residues. Germline values: CDR1 LNHDA, CDR2 SQIVND (reference sequence).

The chain is built from TRBV11-1 and TRBJ1-2, with D perhaps matching TRBD1 (6 bases). Germline assignment: CDR1 SGHAT and CDR2 FQDESV (reference sequence). The V gene lost 4 bases and the J gene lost 7 bases, with 19 bases spanning the gap. The CDR3 is made up of 15 amino acids. CDR3 bases: TGTGCCAGCAGCTCCCAGGGGACCCGTACTAGTGGCTACACCTTC. Translating gives CASSSQGTRTSGYTF.

This sequence joins TRBV6-6 and TRBJ1-4; D ambiguous. CDR3 size: 12 residues. V lost 6 bases and J 6 bases, leaving 8 bases between the germline ends. Germline CDR1 MNHNY, CDR2 SVGAGI (reference sequence). Here the CDR3 reads CASRPDDEKLFF. The CDR3 DNA follows: TGTGCCAGCAGGCCTGACGATGAAAAACTGTTTTTT.

The chain combines TRBV7-6 with TRBJ2-6; D uncertain. Trimming took 2 bases from V and 4 from J, leaving 12 bases between them. CDR1 and CDR2 from the germline V gene are SGHVS and FNYEAQ. CDR3 length: 16 residues. The CDR3 spells CASSLTAASGANVLTF. CDR3 coding DNA: TGTGCCAGCAGCTTAACAGCCGCCTCAGGGGCCAACGTCCTGACTTTC.

The V gene is TRBV20-1, the J gene TRBJ2-7; the D gene is possibly TRBD2 (7 bases). The CDR3 totals 14 residues. Germline V gene data show CDR1 as DFQATT and CDR2 as SNEGSKA (reference sequence). Between the trimmed V and J ends, which lost 3 bases and 3 bases, there was a span of 15 bases. The CDR3 nucleotides are TGCAGTGCTAGTATCGGGGGGCGAGTCTACGAGCAGTACTTC. Its translation is CSASIGGRVYEQYF.

The chain combines TRBV7-3 with TRBJ2-6, with D possibly matching TRBD1 (6 bases). V was shortened by 4 bases and J by 1 base, with 11 bases between the two germline ends. The CDR3 contains 16 residues. Germline assignment: CDR1 SGHTA and CDR2 FQGTGA. CDR3 sequence: CASSSLQGSGANVLTF. As DNA, the CDR3 is TGTGCCAGCAGCTCACTACAGGGATCTGGGGCCAACGTCCTGACTTTC.

The chain recombines TRBV12-5 with TRBJ2-2, with 10 bases fitting TRBD2. Germline-derived CDR1 and CDR2 are LGHNT and FRNRAP. J lost 4 bases, V lost 6 bases, and 11 bases had no gene match. The CDR3 has 17 residues. The CDR3 protein is CASGDSLAGDFTGELFF. Here the CDR3 DNA reads TGTGCTAGTGGAGATAGTCTAGCGGGGGATTTCACCGGGGAGCTGTTTTTT.

This sequence joins TRBV4-1 and TRBJ2-3; D may be TRBD2 (6 bases). Germline V gene lookup returns CDR1 MGHRA and CDR2 YSYEKL. Trimming took off 2 bases at V and 4 bases at J, with 25 bases between the two ends. The CDR3 spans 19 residues. The CDR3 bases are TGCGCCAGCAGCCAATTTGGGATGGTAGCGGCCTTAGGGGCAGATACGCAGTATTTT. Its protein product is CASSQFGMVAALGADTQYF.

The V and J genes are TRBV12-5 and TRBJ2-1, with D tentatively TRBD2 (5 bases). V was cut by 6 bases and J by 9 bases, with 15 bases left in between. Germline-derived CDR1 and CDR2 are LGHNT and FRNRAP. This CDR3 region has 13 residues. The CDR3 coding sequence is TGTGCTAGTGGCCCAGACGGGGTGAGTGAGCAGTTCTTC. Protein: CASGPDGVSEQFF.

The gene calls are TRBV7-3 and TRBJ2-5, with TRBD1 identical over 9 bases. In germline, CDR1 is SGHTA, CDR2 FQGTGA. The CDR3 spans 14 residues. Trimming removed 5 bases from V and 1 base from J; junction bases left unmatched: 2. In nucleotides, the CDR3 is TGTGCCAGCAGCCGGACAGGGGTCCAAGAGACCCAGTACTTC. Its translation is CASSRTGVQETQYF.

The V and J genes are TRBV5-1 and TRBJ2-5; no firm D call. Trimming removed 0 bases at V and 5 bases at J, with 11 bases between. Germline V lookup: CDR1 SGHRS, CDR2 YFSETQ. The CDR3 has 14 residues. The CDR3, as DNA: TGCGCCAGCAGCTTGGCTGCGTTCGGGGAGACCCAGTACTTC. It encodes CASSLAAFGETQYF.

V usage is TRBV7-6 and J usage is TRBJ1-5; D gene unclear. Germline V gives CDR1 SGHVS, CDR2 FNYEAQ. This CDR3 is built from 17 residues. V was shortened by 3 bases and J by 3 bases, with 18 bases between the two germline ends. CDR3 DNA sequence: TGTGCCAGCAGCTTCAGTGGGGTCAGGAGAAACAATCAGCCCCAGCATTTT. Protein: CASSFSGVRRNNQPQHF.

This chain joins TRBV7-2 and TRBJ1-5; 10 nucleotides align to TRBD1. Germline V lookup: CDR1 SGHTA, CDR2 FQGNSA. The trim removed 4 bases at V and 4 bases at J, leaving 7 bases unmatched. The CDR3 covers 16 residues. The CDR3 reads CASSYQGQGINQPQHF. CDR3 bases: TGTGCCAGCAGCTACCAGGGACAGGGGATAAATCAGCCCCAGCATTTT.

This chain connects TRBV11-1 to TRBJ2-3; D call uncertain. The germline V and J ends were trimmed by 0 bases and 6 bases, with 10 bases remaining between them. Per the germline V gene, CDR1 is SGHAT and CDR2 is FQDESV (reference sequence). The CDR3 extends over 14 amino acids. The CDR3 is CASSLAVPGDTQYF. CDR3 nucleotides: TGTGCCAGCAGCTTAGCGGTCCCTGGGGATACGCAGTATTTT.

The chain couples TRBV29-1 to TRBJ2-7; D might be TRBD1 (5 bases). There are 12 residues in the CDR3. Trimming took off 5 bases at V and 4 bases at J, with 12 bases between the two ends. CDR1 is SQVTM, CDR2 ANQGSEA, per germline. This CDR3 reads CSVTAGRYEQYF. CDR3 bases: TGCAGCGTTACCGCAGGGCGATACGAGCAGTACTTC.

This chain connects TRBV5-1 to TRBJ2-7; the match to TRBD2 covers 11 bases. Trimming removed 2 bases from V and 4 bases from J; junction bases left unmatched: 8. Germline V lookup: CDR1 SGHRS, CDR2 YFSETQ. This CDR3 is 16 amino acids long. CDR3 DNA: TGCGCCAGCAGCTTAACAGTTAGCGGGAGGGCTTACGAGCAGTACTTC. Protein sequence: CASSLTVSGRAYEQYF.

This clone was seen only once. J is TRBJ2-6 and V is TRBV19; no definite D call. This CDR3 contains 15 residues. Germline loops: CDR1 LNHDA, CDR2 SQIVND (reference sequence). Trimming removed 6 bases from V and 2 bases from J, with 11 bases in between. The CDR3 bases are TGTGCCAGTAGGAGGCAGGTTACTGGGGCCAACGTCCTGACTTTC. Translated: CASRRQVTGANVLTF.

This rearrangement joins TRBV19 to TRBJ1-1; weak D call: TRBD1 (6 bases). CDR1 is LNHDA, CDR2 SQIVND, per germline (reference sequence). V lost 4 bases and J lost 5, with 17 bases in between. The CDR3 length is 15 residues. Here the CDR3 reads CASSTTGSGETEAFF. The CDR3 DNA sequence: TGTGCCAGTAGTACCACAGGGTCGGGGGAAACTGAAGCTTTCTTT.